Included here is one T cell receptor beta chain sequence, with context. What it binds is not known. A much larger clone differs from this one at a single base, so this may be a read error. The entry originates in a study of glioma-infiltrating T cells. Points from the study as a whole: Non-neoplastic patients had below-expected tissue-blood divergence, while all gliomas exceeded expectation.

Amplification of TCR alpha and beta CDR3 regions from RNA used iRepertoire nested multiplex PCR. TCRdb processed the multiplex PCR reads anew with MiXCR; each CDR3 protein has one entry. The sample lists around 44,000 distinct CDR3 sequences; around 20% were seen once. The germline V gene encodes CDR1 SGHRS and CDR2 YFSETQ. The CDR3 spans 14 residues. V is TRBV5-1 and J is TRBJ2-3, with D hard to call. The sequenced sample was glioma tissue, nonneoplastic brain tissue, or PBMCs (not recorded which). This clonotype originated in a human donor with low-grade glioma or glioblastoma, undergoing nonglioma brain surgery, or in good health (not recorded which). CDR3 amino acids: CASSPDASTDKQYF. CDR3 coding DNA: TGCGCCAGCAGCCCGGACGCGAGCACAGATAAGCAGTATTTT.